Presented here are 26 T cell receptor beta chains from one specimen sequenced in a study of blood T cell repertoires in COVID-19. Measured with immunoSEQ multiplex PCR; TCRdb has only the in-frame clones, and not every one. The sample carries about 260,000 clones, roughly 90% recorded once. Specimen: peripheral blood. These receptors came from a man aged 30-40 years with active or convalescent COVID-19.

The rearrangement joins TRBV9 to TRBJ2-3; TRBD2 aligns across 10 bases. This CDR3 contains 15 residues. V lost 2 bases to trimming and J lost 6 bases; unmatched junction nucleotides: 6. Per the germline V gene, CDR1 is SGDLS and CDR2 is YYNGEE. CDR3: CASSVASGGWDTQYF. CDR3 DNA: TGTGCCAGCAGCGTCGCTAGCGGGGGCTGGGATACGCAGTATTTT.

The chain carries TRBV4-3 and TRBJ2-5, with 11 bases aligning to TRBD2. This CDR3 is 17 amino acids long. The germline CDR1 and CDR2 sequences are LGHNA and YSLEER. V lost 1 base to trimming and J lost 4 bases; unmatched junction nucleotides: 8. This CDR3 is CASSQGYPLAGGETQYF. For the CDR3, the DNA is TGCGCCAGCAGCCAAGGATATCCGCTAGCGGGAGGAGAGACCCAGTACTTC.

This chain uses TRBV6-5 with TRBJ2-7; a weak D match, TRBD1 (6 bases). The CDR3 loop spans 15 amino acids. The germline V gene encodes CDR1 MNHEY and CDR2 SVGAGI. V was pared by 3 bases and J by 2 bases, with 14 bases between. The CDR3: CASSYDQGSPYEQYF. The CDR3 bases are TGTGCCAGCAGTTATGATCAGGGGTCCCCCTACGAGCAGTACTTC.

The chain combines TRBV6-5 with TRBJ2-5, with 8 bases identical to TRBD2. The germline gives CDR1 MNHEY, CDR2 SVGAGI. The V segment lost 7 bases and the J segment 5 bases; nucleotides outside the gene matches: 6. The length of the CDR3 is 13 residues. The CDR3 reads CASTERGGETQYF. CDR3 DNA sequence: TGTGCCAGCACCGAACGGGGGGGGGAGACCCAGTACTTC.

This chain joins TRBV4-1 and TRBJ1-4; the match to TRBD1 covers 7 bases. The junction had 10 bases not matched to a gene; V was cut back by 1 base and J by 11 bases. The CDR3 sequence is 15 residues long. CDR1 MGHRA and CDR2 YSYEKL come from the germline V gene. The CDR3 sequence is CASSQALQGILKLFF. The CDR3 nucleotides are TGCGCCAGCAGCCAAGCTTTACAGGGGATCCTTAAACTGTTTTTT.

On this clone: This sample includes further DNA sequences coding for the same CDR3. The DNA for the CDR3 is TGTGCCAGCAGTTTCACAGGAGCCTACAATCAGCCCCAGCATTTT. Its protein is CASSFTGAYNQPQHF. The V and J genes are TRBV27 and TRBJ1-5, with D possibly being TRBD1 (5 bases). Germline CDR1 is MNHEY and CDR2 is SMNVEV (reference sequence). The length of the CDR3 is 15 residues. V was clipped by 3 bases and J by 3 bases, with 12 bases between them.

V gene TRBV19 combines with J gene TRBJ2-7; 10 bases fit TRBD2. This CDR3 is built from 15 residues. The germline CDR1 and CDR2 sequences are LNHDA and SQIVND (reference sequence). The trim removed 3 bases at V and 2 bases at J, leaving 4 bases unmatched. CDR3 in amino acids: CASSMSLAGAYEQYF. In nucleotides, the CDR3 is TGTGCCAGTAGTATGAGTCTAGCGGGGGCCTACGAGCAGTACTTC.

The gene calls are TRBV7-9 and TRBJ2-3, with TRBD1 matching 8 bases. Per germline, CDR1 SEHNR and CDR2 FQNEAQ (reference sequence). The CDR3 is made up of 16 amino acids. Trimming cost V 6 bases and J 2 bases; bases outside gene matches: 10. This chain's CDR3 is CASRRPGQVYTDTQYF. CDR3 DNA sequence: TGTGCCAGCAGAAGACCGGGACAGGTATACACAGATACGCAGTATTTT.

In this sample, this clone turned up a few times. This chain links TRBV6-1 with TRBJ1-2; weak D call: TRBD1 (6 bases). The CDR3 consists of 14 residues. Trimming stripped 0 bases from V and 3 bases from J, with 8 bases between. The germline CDR1 and CDR2 sequences are MNHNS and SASEGT. The CDR3 is CASSEAPGDYGYTF. CDR3 nucleotides: TGTGCCAGCAGTGAAGCGCCAGGGGACTATGGCTACACCTTC.

This clone has a single count. This rearrangement joins TRBV7-8 to TRBJ2-5; D might be TRBD1 (6 bases). This CDR3 is built from 14 residues. In germline, CDR1 is SGHVS, CDR2 FQNEAQ. The V and J ends lost 3 bases and 1 base respectively, with 9 bases between them. The CDR3 sequence: CASSFPDSQETQYF. In nucleotides, the CDR3 is TGTGCCAGCAGCTTTCCGGACAGCCAAGAGACCCAGTACTTC.

This clone showed up just once. The chain employs TRBV30 and TRBJ2-7; perhaps TRBD1 as D (6 bases). This CDR3 has 13 residues. Germline V gives CDR1 GTSNPN, CDR2 SVGIG (reference sequence). Between the trimmed V and J ends, which lost 3 bases and 5 bases, there was a span of 14 bases. CDR3 region: CAWSGRQDDEQYF. The CDR3, as DNA: TGTGCCTGGAGCGGGCGACAGGACGACGAGCAGTACTTC.

The gene calls are TRBV5-3 and TRBJ1-1; TRBD1 matches 7 bases. TRBV5-3 is given ORF status, its function remaining uncertain. Germline trimming cut 4 bases from V and 1 base from J; bases unmatched to any gene: 19. This CDR3 spans 19 amino acids. CDR3 sequence (DNA): TGTGCCAGAAGCCATAGACGCCGGGACAGCGATGGGGCGAACACTGAAGCTTTCTTT. This gives the protein CARSHRRRDSDGANTEAFF.

The gene calls are TRBV3-1 (or the pseudogene TRBV3-2) and TRBJ2-3; D possibly corresponds to TRBD2 (7 bases). The germline gives CDR1 LGHDT, CDR2 YNNKEL (reference sequence). V lost 5 bases and J 11 bases, leaving 29 bases between the germline ends. This CDR3 has 17 residues. The CDR3 DNA reads TGTGCCAGCAGCAAAGGGGGGTCCCCGGGGGGCCCCCGTCTGCAGTATTTT. Translated, it gives CASSKGGSPGGPRLQYF.

The chain uses TRBV5-6 and TRBJ2-7; D is unclear. V dropped 3 bases and J dropped 1 base, with 8 bases sitting between them. Germline CDR1 reads SGHDT; CDR2 reads YYEEEE. The CDR3 spans 13 residues. This CDR3 reads CASSSPRSYEQYF. CDR3 DNA sequence: TGTGCCAGCAGCTCGCCGAGGTCCTACGAGCAGTACTTC. The full variable domain, its missing parts supplied by reference TRBV5-6 and TRBJ2-7, is DAGVTQSPTHLIKTRGQQVTLRCSPKSGHDTVSWYQQALGQGPQFIFQYYEEEERQRGNFPDRFSGHQFPNYSSELNVNALLLGDSALYLCASSSPRSYEQYFGPGTRLTVT.

This chain links TRBV5-1 with TRBJ2-3, with 7 positions matching TRBD2. Germline trimming cut 4 bases from V and 1 base from J; bases unmatched to any gene: 9. Per germline, CDR1 SGHRS and CDR2 YFSETQ. The CDR3 is 16 residues long. CDR3 DNA: TGCGCCAGCAGCCTGGAGACTAGCTCAGGCACAGATACGCAGTATTTT. Translated, it gives CASSLETSSGTDTQYF. The variable domain in full, with the rest retrieved from reference TRBV5-1 and TRBJ2-3, is KAGVTQTPRYLIKTRGQQVTLSCSPISGHRSVSWYQQTPGQGLQFLFEYFSETQRNKGNFPGRFSGRQFSNSRSEMNVSTLELGDSALYLCASSLETSSGTDTQYFGPGTRLTVL.

The chain employs TRBV3-1 (or the pseudogene TRBV3-2) and TRBJ2-3; 8 nucleotides match TRBD1. CDR1 is LGHDT, CDR2 YNNKEL, per germline (reference sequence). J was trimmed by 3 bases and V by 1 base; bases with no gene match: 3. This CDR3 has 15 residues. The CDR3: CASSQVQGETDTQYF. The DNA for the CDR3 is TGTGCCAGCAGCCAAGTACAGGGGGAAACAGATACGCAGTATTTT.

This chain uses TRBV19 with TRBJ1-3; maybe TRBD1 (6 bases). V dropped 6 bases and J dropped 0 bases, with 9 bases sitting between them. CDR3 length: 14 residues. Per the germline V gene, CDR1 is LNHDA and CDR2 is SQIVND (reference sequence). CDR3: CASSRTVSGNTIYF. In DNA form, the CDR3 reads TGTGCCAGTAGCCGGACAGTCTCTGGAAACACCATATATTTT.

The DNA of the CDR3 is TGTGCCAGCAGCCAAGATTTAAGGGCAGGGGTCGGAAACACCATATATTTT. It is translated as CASSQDLRAGVGNTIYF. The chain employs TRBV4-2 and TRBJ1-3, with D possibly matching TRBD1 (6 bases). Trimming removed 0 bases at V and 4 bases at J, with 16 bases between. The CDR3 is made up of 17 amino acids. Looked up from germline, CDR1 is LGHNA and CDR2 is YNFKEQ.

The CDR3 loop is CASSEGTGRQETQYF. Here the CDR3 DNA reads TGTGCCAGCAGCGAGGGGACAGGGCGGCAAGAGACCCAGTACTTC. V usage is TRBV2 and J usage is TRBJ2-5, with 9 nucleotides matching TRBD1. V shed 6 bases, J shed 2 bases, and the junction held 7 bases outside the gene matches. Germline lookup yields CDR1 SNHLY and CDR2 FYNNEI. The CDR3 is 15 amino acids.

This sequence joins TRBV25-1 and TRBJ2-7; a possible D gene is TRBD2 (6 bases). Trimming removed 8 bases from V and 3 bases from J, with 14 bases in between. The CDR3 totals 13 residues. Looked up from germline, CDR1 is MGHDK and CDR2 is SYGVNS. This CDR3 reads CASGGDLIYEQYF. The DNA for the CDR3 is TGTGCCAGCGGAGGGGACCTCATCTACGAGCAGTACTTC.

The rearrangement links TRBV2 to TRBJ2-1; 7 nucleotides align to TRBD1. CDR1 is SNHLY, CDR2 FYNNEI, per germline. With 6 bases clipped from V and 9 bases from J, the junction kept 14 bases outside the gene matches. The CDR3 runs 15 residues. The CDR3 coding sequence is TGTGCCAGCAGAAGACAGGGTGACCTTTATAGTGAGCAGTTCTTC. Translation gives CASRRQGDLYSEQFF.

V usage is TRBV11-2 and J usage is TRBJ1-6, with 8 bases that match TRBD1. This CDR3 spans 14 amino acids. V trimming: 5 bases; J trimming: 10 bases; junction bases outside the gene matches: 7. Germline assignment: CDR1 SGHAT and CDR2 FQNNGV. This CDR3 is CASSQTGGYSPLHF. Here the CDR3 DNA reads TGTGCCAGCAGCCAAACAGGGGGGTACTCACCCCTCCACTTT.

V gene TRBV29-1 combines with J gene TRBJ2-4; D is perhaps TRBD1 (5 bases). The CDR3 is made up of 14 amino acids. The V end was cut by 5 bases, the J end by 0 bases, with 11 bases between. Looked up from germline, CDR1 is SQVTM and CDR2 is ANQGSEA. CDR3 amino acids: CSVQGILAKNIQYF. CDR3 DNA sequence: TGCAGCGTTCAGGGCATTCTAGCCAAAAACATTCAGTACTTC.

This clone was recorded only once. V usage is TRBV6-5 and J usage is TRBJ1-1; D is ambiguous. The CDR3 sequence is 10 residues long. With 8 bases removed from V and 10 bases from J, the gap between germline ends came to 11 bases. The V gene's germline CDR1 is MNHEY and CDR2 SVGAGI. The CDR3 region is CASLQAVAFF. The DNA of the CDR3 is TGTGCCAGCCTCCAGGCTGTAGCTTTCTTT.

This rearrangement joins TRBV28 to TRBJ2-1; 9 bases map to TRBD2. The length of the CDR3 is 16 residues. The ends lost 5 bases at V and 8 bases at J; junction bases unmatched: 13. Germline CDR1 and CDR2: MDHEN and SYDVKM. The CDR3: CASSPFSGGRRDEQFF. The CDR3, as DNA: TGTGCCAGCAGTCCCTTTAGCGGGGGCCGGAGGGATGAGCAGTTCTTC.

The genes are TRBV6-5 and TRBJ2-5; D is possibly TRBD2 (8 bases). The CDR3 totals 15 residues. V was cut by 6 bases and J by 5 bases, with 19 bases left in between. Germline V gene data show CDR1 as MNHEY and CDR2 as SVGAGI. The CDR3 loop is CASRPPGLGGETQYF. CDR3 coding DNA: TGTGCCAGCAGGCCTCCGGGACTAGGGGGCGAGACCCAGTACTTC.